This T cell receptor (beta chain) was sequenced during a study of control samples from healthy donors and cancer patients. The CDR3 has 15 residues. V was trimmed by 0 bases and J by 4 bases, leaving 12 bases between them. Germline loops: CDR1 SGHNT, CDR2 YENEEA. The repertoire was sequenced with immunoSEQ multiplex PCR; TCRdb's copy has only in-frame clones and lacks some. The repertoire consists of 80,000 to 100,000 clones, with about 91% occurring once and the leading ten covering about 14%. The sequenced sample consisted of blood. The chain combines TRBV11-3 with TRBJ1-1; D unresolved. The clonotype comes from a man aged 25 to 40 in good health. CDR3: CASSLELRRTTEAFF. The DNA for the CDR3 is TGTGCCAGCAGCTTAGAGTTAAGGAGGACCACTGAAGCTTTCTTT. The variable domain in full, with the rest retrieved from reference TRBV11-3 and TRBJ1-1, is EAGVVQSPRYKIIEKKQPVAFWCNPISGHNTLYWYLQNLGQGPELLIRYENEEAVDDSQLPKDRFSAERLKGVDSTLKIQPAELGDSAVYLCASSLELRRTTEAFFGQGTRLTVV.